The T cell receptor beta chain described here comes from a study of shared clonotypes between healthy human individuals (dated by TCRdb to 2020 to 2022). About the investigation overall: A couple of women and a few men aged 18 to 49 years were included in the cohort. For each donor, CD4 naive and CD4 memory were each run on three plates, CD8 naive on two plates, and CD8 memory on one plate. To estimate repertoire size and how much clonotype sharing occurs between individuals, the study deeply sequenced the blood TCR repertoires of five healthy adults. Different laboratories and diverse techniques were used to prepare libraries and sequence TCR repertoires, to increase sequencing depth and limit assay-specific biases. Each donor's leukapheresis produced roughly between about 0.8 and 8.9 billion PBMCs.

Comments on this clone: Its specific antigen is unknown. The record has no base qualities; no much larger clone is one base away.

Using the deep immunoSEQ assay, TCR CDR3 regions were amplified from genomic DNA by multiplex PCR. Extracted genomic DNA from each cell subset was distributed evenly across all wells of several immunoSEQ 96-well plates, and each plate was treated as a replicate. For sorted subsets, each replicate PCR was loaded with 150 to 250 ng genomic DNA, equivalent to about 33,000 T cell genomes. Purified libraries were quantified with a Qubit 3.0 fluorometer, sized on a Bioanalyzer 2100, and re-quantified with the KAPA Library Quantification kit. A separate single-read 150-cycle Illumina NextSeq 550 flow cell was used to sequence each immunoSEQ 96-well plate. The authors processed their data as follows. Because the immunoSEQ output included only junctional sequences and no quality scores, the filtering could not be the same as the filtering used for full-length reads. To assign V/J genes and CDR3, sequences were annotated against IMGT germline references using PyIR, a Python wrapper for IgBLAST v1.9. Reads were removed for weak V/J assignments (E-value above 1e-6), missing CDR3, stop codons, out-of-frame junctions, or ambiguous translated residues. V3J clonotypes were defined as sequences sharing the same inferred V gene, J gene, and CDR3 amino acid sequence. The percentage overlap between two repertoires was calculated by dividing the number of shared unique clonotypes by the size of the smaller repertoire. RTK rarefaction, the Chao1 estimator, and Recon v2.1 estimates of unobserved clonotypes were used to assess repertoire richness. OLGA was used to compute generation probabilities for all TCRbeta clonotypes that the gDNA method yielded from a few donors. TCRdb limited this immuneACCESS table to in-frame rearrangements with V and J called. A share of clones is missing; checked studies link under half to unresolved V genes, and the rest is unexplained. That table furnishes V, J and clone size, whereas the DNA furnished D and trimming. This sample gives around 650,000 clones in total; about 96% of them show up just once. The top ten clones comprise 0.11% of the sample.

What the authors observed across the whole study: Clonotypes shared by all four sorted-subset donors showed higher generation probabilities than non-shared clonotypes. Rarefaction of sorted-subset datasets indicated incomplete sequencing despite the large sequencing depth. Based on pairwise subsampling, the degree of clonotype sharing among donors was expected to be affected by sequencing depth. Because the study included only a small number of donors, the genetic and exposure-history diversity represented was limited. Sampling was limited to blood, and TCR repertoires in tissue likely differ from TCR repertoires in blood. Naive subsets generally had larger estimated clonotype richness than memory subsets. When a handful of donors were compared, the shared fraction of clonotypes was roughly 5% for naive CD4, roughly 3.3% for naive CD8, more than 2% for memory CD4, and 0.35% to 0.4% for memory CD8.

V is pared back by 4 bases and J by 4 bases, with 14 bases lying between the germline termini. According to the germline V gene, CDR1 reads SGDLS and CDR2 reads YYNGEE. The CDR3 sequence holds 15 residues, the cysteine and phenylalanine included. Of the read, only the CDR3 DNA is kept; its 45 bases are in frame from base 1. For the CD8 naive samples, CD45RO-negative cells were positively selected for CCR7, yielding a CD45RA+CCR7+ population from which TemRA cells were excluded. The donors were healthy, HIV-negative adults who had no recently reported acute infections or vaccinations. Every donor was a Caucasian adult living in Nashville, Tennessee, USA. Blood was obtained by leukapheresis, after which PBMCs were separated by Ficoll-Histopaque density gradient centrifugation and cryopreserved in liquid nitrogen vapor phase. Analytical flow cytometry was used to check the purity and quantity of each magnetically sorted T cell population. Genomic DNA was isolated from every sorted fraction and measured by UV absorbance on a Nanodrop 2000c.

This receptor chain uses TRBV9 and TRBJ1-4, and TRBD1 may be the D gene, going by 6 matching bases. Sequencing input: naive CD8+ T cells sorted from blood. Taken with the paper, the label for cell subset or site translates to: CD45RA+CCR7+. The sequence derives from a woman in her thirties in good health. The DNA sequence is TGTGCCAGCAGCCCCCGCAACAGGGTTAATGAAAAACTGTTTTTT. This is translated as CASSPRNRVNEKLFF.